A single sample is the source of the 16 T cell receptor beta chains below, sequenced in a study of blood T cell repertoires in COVID-19. TCRdb's copy holds only in-frame clones and misses some; the assay was immunoSEQ multiplex PCR. Found here are approximately 530,000 clones, around 90% of them singletons; the top ten hold roughly 8%. The sequenced sample consisted of peripheral blood. The receptors were gathered from a woman in her fifties or sixties with COVID-19, enrolled during active disease.

The chain recombines TRBV2 with TRBJ1-2; no definite D call. The CDR3 runs 13 residues. CDR1 is SNHLY, CDR2 FYNNEI, per germline. V lost 1 base, J lost 6 bases, and 9 bases lay in between. The CDR3 DNA reads TGTGCCAGCAGTGAAGTCAGAGGGAATGGCTACACCTTC. Translation gives CASSEVRGNGYTF.

The rearrangement joins TRBV5-6 to TRBJ1-1; 8 bases align to TRBD1. This CDR3 region has 14 residues. In germline, CDR1 is SGHDT, CDR2 YYEEEE. V was clipped by 5 bases and J by 4 bases; unmatched bases: 7. The CDR3 here is CASSSDRGRTEAFF. The CDR3 region has the DNA TGTGCCAGCAGTTCTGACAGGGGACGCACTGAAGCTTTCTTT.

The chain has TRBV4-1 and TRBJ1-5, with D unresolved. CDR3 length: 14 amino acids. Trimming took off 3 bases at V and 0 bases at J, with 6 bases between the two ends. The germline V gene has CDR1 MGHRA and CDR2 YSYEKL. In nucleotides, the CDR3 is TGCGCCAGCAGCCACCTTGTTAGCAATCAGCCCCAGCATTTT. Translation: CASSHLVSNQPQHF.

The rearrangement uses TRBV30 and TRBJ2-3, with TRBD2 as a possible D gene (7 bases). The germline gives CDR1 GTSNPN, CDR2 SVGIG (reference sequence). The CDR3 runs 15 residues. V was shortened by 4 bases and J by 7 bases, with 21 bases between the two germline ends. The CDR3 region is CAWTPPEAGAYTQYF. The CDR3 region has the DNA TGTGCCTGGACCCCCCCGGAGGCGGGGGCCTATACGCAGTATTTT.

The rearrangement links TRBV28 to TRBJ1-2; 10 nucleotides agree with TRBD1. J was trimmed by 6 bases and V by 6 bases; bases with no gene match: 7. CDR3 length equals 14 residues. CDR1 is MDHEN and CDR2 is SYDVKM in the germline V gene. This CDR3 is CASSRGQGWNGYTF. The CDR3 DNA reads TGTGCCAGCAGCAGGGGACAGGGGTGGAATGGCTACACCTTC.

In this sample, this clone turned up once. This chain links TRBV30 with TRBJ1-1, with D perhaps TRBD1 (5 bases). The V and J ends lost 6 bases and 7 bases respectively, with 15 bases between them. The length of the CDR3 is 12 residues. The germline CDR1 and CDR2 sequences are GTSNPN and SVGIG (reference sequence). CDR3 region: CACTGDSGEAFF. The CDR3 DNA is TGTGCCTGTACAGGAGATTCAGGTGAAGCTTTCTTT.

This clone was detected once. This chain links TRBV4-2 with TRBJ1-2; D ambiguous. Deletions cut 2 bases from V and 8 bases from J, with 12 bases between. The CDR3 runs 13 residues. Germline assignment: CDR1 LGHNA and CDR2 YNFKEQ. CDR3 sequence (DNA): TGTGCCAGCAGCCAAATGGAGGAGGAGGGCTACACCTTC. Its translation: CASSQMEEEGYTF.

This clone occurred once. This rearrangement joins TRBV6-1 to TRBJ1-1, with 10 nucleotides matching TRBD1. Losses at the gene ends were 3 bases for V and 3 bases for J; bases not matched to a gene: 4. The V gene's germline CDR1 is MNHNS and CDR2 SASEGT. There are 15 residues in the CDR3. CDR3 DNA: TGTGCCAGCAGTGACGTCGGGACAGGGGACACTGAAGCTTTCTTT. Protein product: CASSDVGTGDTEAFF.

This clone occurred once. The rearrangement links TRBV30 to TRBJ2-1; D is unclear. This CDR3 region has 13 residues. V was trimmed by 0 bases and J by 5 bases, leaving 8 bases between them. Germline CDR1 and CDR2: GTSNPN and SVGIG (reference sequence). Written as DNA, the CDR3 is TGTGCCTGGAGTGTACGCAGGAACAATGAGCAGTTCTTC. It is translated as CAWSVRRNNEQFF.

The V and J genes are TRBV28 and TRBJ1-3; no clear D gene. There are 13 residues in the CDR3. V shed 2 bases and J shed 2 bases, with 4 bases lying between them. Germline V gene data show CDR1 as MDHEN and CDR2 as SYDVKM. The CDR3, as DNA: TGTGCCAGCAGTTTACCTACTGGAAACACCATATATTTT. This translates into CASSLPTGNTIYF.

Regarding this clone: This sample also contains other DNA sequences that code for the same CDR3. Here the CDR3 reads CASSRTGEGYTF. CDR3 in DNA: TGTGCCAGCAGCCGGACAGGGGAGGGCTACACCTTC. The rearrangement joins TRBV6-5 to TRBJ1-2; 9 nucleotides align to TRBD1. The CDR3 sequence is 12 residues long. With V trimmed by 6 bases and J by 8 bases, 4 bases remained unmatched. The V gene's germline CDR1 is MNHEY and CDR2 SVGAGI.

The chain couples TRBV27 to TRBJ2-2; D perhaps matches TRBD1 (6 bases). Trimming removed 2 bases at V and 7 bases at J, with 11 bases between. This CDR3 spans 14 amino acids. Germline CDR1 MNHEY, CDR2 SMNVEV (reference sequence). The CDR3 DNA follows: TGTGCCAGCAGTTTAAACAGGGTCATCGGGGAGCTGTTTTTT. This sequence encodes CASSLNRVIGELFF.

This sequence joins TRBV29-1 and TRBJ1-4, with D tentatively TRBD1 (6 bases). This CDR3 has 13 residues. Trimming removed 4 bases at V and 3 bases at J, with 9 bases between. Germline lookup yields CDR1 SQVTM and CDR2 ANQGSEA. CDR3 in amino acids: CSVGTASNEKLFF. In nucleotides, the CDR3 is TGCAGCGTTGGGACAGCTTCTAATGAAAAACTGTTTTTT. The variable domain in full, completed from reference TRBV29-1 and TRBJ1-4, reads SAVISQKPSRDICQRGTSLTIQCQVDSQVTMMFWYRQQPGQSLTLIATANQGSEATYESGFVIDKFPISRPNLTFSTLTVSNMSPEDSSIYLCSVGTASNEKLFFGSGTQLSVL.

Only a few counts were recorded for this clone. V usage is TRBV12-5 and J usage is TRBJ2-7; 7 bases are a match to TRBD1. V trimming: 2 bases; J trimming: 5 bases; junction bases outside the gene matches: 9. Per the germline V gene, CDR1 is LGHNT and CDR2 is FRNRAP. The length of the CDR3 is 15 residues. The CDR3 DNA is TGTGCTAGTGGTTTGCTTCCGACAGGGTGGGACGAGCAGTACTTC. Translated, it gives CASGLLPTGWDEQYF.

This chain connects TRBV27 to TRBJ2-1; D is unclear. V lost 6 bases and J 8 bases, leaving 17 bases between the germline ends. Germline CDR1 is MNHEY and CDR2 is SMNVEV (reference sequence). The CDR3 sequence is 14 residues long. CDR3 in amino acids: CASSQRSGTDEQFF. The CDR3 DNA reads as TGTGCCAGCAGCCAGAGGTCGGGTACCGATGAGCAGTTCTTC.

About this clone: The same CDR3 can be traced to other DNA sequences in this sample. The V gene is TRBV24-1, the J gene TRBJ1-2; D not certain. There are 12 residues in the CDR3. Trimming pared 4 bases from V and 5 bases from J, leaving 7 bases between. Germline V lookup: CDR1 KGHDR, CDR2 SFDVKD. The CDR3 region is CATSDPVYGYTF. In DNA form, the CDR3 reads TGTGCCACCAGTGACCCTGTTTATGGCTACACCTTC.